This TCR beta chain was observed in a study of blood T cell repertoires in COVID-19. Study-wide background: Samples of COVID-19 (acute and convalescent) were obtained from the United States, Italy and Spain. In each case, the material was cDNA or gDNA derived from T cells, B-cell-depleted T cells, or PBMCs.

Germline V lookup: CDR1 MDHEN, CDR2 SYDVKM. CDR3 length: 15 residues. The V gene lost 6 bases and the J gene lost 5 bases, with 16 bases spanning the gap. Clones were sequenced by immunoSEQ multiplex PCR, and TCRdb holds only the in-frame ones, with some missing. The profile shows about 170,000 clones, approximately 84% of them singletons. J is TRBJ1-4 and V is TRBV28, with D maybe TRBD1 (6 bases). The sample comprised peripheral blood. This receptor was identified in a human donor with acute or convalescent COVID-19. The donor label of this sample is uncertain. CDR3 sequence reads: CASRQGTPANEKLFF. CDR3 bases: TGTGCCAGCAGACAGGGAACTCCCGCCAATGAAAAACTGTTTTTT. The full variable domain, completed using reference TRBV28 and TRBJ1-4, is DVKVTQSSRYLVKRTGEKVFLECVQDMDHENMFWYRQDPGLGLRLIYFSYDVKMKEKGDIPEGYSVSREKKERFSLILESASTNQTSMYLCASRQGTPANEKLFFGSGTQLSVL.